The 27 T cell receptor beta chains in this list originate from one sample, sequenced in a study of breast tumors, draining lymph nodes, adjacent tissues. TCRdb redid the calling of the multiplex PCR reads with MiXCR, one entry per CDR3 protein. The table includes fewer than 140,000 distinct CDR3 sequences, about 31% detected once. Samples came from axillary lymph nodes draining the breast cancer. Sequencing was carried out using axillary lymph node tissue. These receptors were collected from a female donor with breast cancer. Some clones in this sample may be carry-over from other donors' samples.

The chain combines TRBV4-3 with TRBJ2-6; the match to TRBD2 covers 8 bases. Germline lookup yields CDR1 LGHNA and CDR2 YSLEER. Germline trimming cut 5 bases from V and 4 bases from J; bases unmatched to any gene: 4. The CDR3 extends over 15 amino acids. The CDR3 loop reads CASSSPSGGANVLTF. CDR3 nucleotides: TGCGCCAGCAGCTCACCTAGCGGGGGGGCCAACGTCCTGACTTTC.

This chain joins TRBV6-2 or TRBV6-3 and TRBJ2-5; TRBD1 matches 9 bases. Germline trimming cut 6 bases from V and 1 base from J; bases unmatched to any gene: 0. Germline V CDR1 and CDR2: MNHEY, SVGEGT. The CDR3 spans 13 residues. CDR3 bases: TGTGCCAGCAGGACAGGGGGCCAAGAGACCCAGTACTTC. It yields the protein CASRTGGQETQYF.

This clonotype was detected many times. V usage is TRBV5-6 and J usage is TRBJ2-5, with TRBD1 as a possible D gene (5 bases). The CDR3 runs 14 residues. The V gene lost 1 base and the J gene lost 5 bases, with 12 bases spanning the gap. Per the germline V gene, CDR1 is SGHDT and CDR2 is YYEEEE. The DNA of the CDR3 is TGTGCCAGCAGCTTGAAAGGGGCCAGGGAGACCCAGTACTTC. Protein: CASSLKGARETQYF.

This clonotype occurred many times. The chain uses TRBV3-1 and TRBJ2-7; maybe TRBD2 (6 bases). V was cut by 1 base and J by 8 bases, with 15 bases left in between. There are 14 residues in the CDR3. Germline lookup yields CDR1 LGHDT and CDR2 YNNKEL (reference sequence). CDR3: CASSQGLDRTKQYF. The CDR3 nucleotides are TGTGCCAGCAGCCAAGGACTAGATCGGACCAAGCAGTACTTC.

Comments on this clonotype: This CDR3 is missing its conserved last phenylalanine or tryptophan, likely due to a read error. This sequence joins TRBV5-1 and TRBJ2-1; D could derive from TRBD1 or TRBD2 (5 bases each). CDR3 length: 14 residues. Germline assignment: CDR1 SGHRS and CDR2 YFSETQ. The germline V and J ends were trimmed by 4 bases and 12 bases, with 20 bases remaining between them. The CDR3 nucleotides are TGCGCCAGCAGCACGGGGTCAGAAGGGACCGGGCAGTTCCTC. The encoded protein is CASSTGSEGTGQFL.

This clonotype was detected many times. With a much larger clone just one base away, this may be a read error. This rearrangement joins TRBV20-1 to TRBJ2-7, with D possibly being TRBD1 (5 bases). CDR3 length: 14 amino acids. CDR1 and CDR2 from the germline V gene are DFQATT and SNEGSKA (reference sequence). Trimming removed 0 bases at V and 6 bases at J, with 15 bases between. The CDR3: CSARDRQGFSEQYF. The CDR3 DNA is TGCAGTGCTAGAGATCGGCAGGGTTTCTCCGAGCAGTACTTC.

Many counts were recorded for this clonotype. The chain joins TRBV7-2 to TRBJ2-5; D is undetermined. Germline V lookup: CDR1 SGHTA, CDR2 FQGNSA. V was shortened by 5 bases and J by 4 bases, with 11 bases between the two germline ends. The CDR3 contains 13 residues. The DNA of the CDR3 is TGTGCCAGCAGCCCAAGTTTCGGAGAGACCCAGTACTTC. It codes for CASSPSFGETQYF.

The chain uses TRBV28 and TRBJ2-3, with 9 positions matching TRBD2. Unmatched junction bases numbered 2, after V lost 5 bases and J lost 14 bases. CDR1 and CDR2 (germline): MDHEN, SYDVKM. The CDR3 totals 10 residues. The CDR3 DNA reads TGTGCCAGCAGTACTAGCGGGTGGTATTTT. This sequence encodes CASSTSGWYF.

This clonotype was found many times. The genes are TRBV5-4 and TRBJ1-1, with D unresolved. The V gene lost 5 bases and the J gene lost 2 bases, with 10 bases spanning the gap. The CDR3 runs to 13 residues. The germline V gene encodes CDR1 SGHNT and CDR2 YYREEE (reference sequence). CDR3 protein: CASRDQVNTEAFF. The CDR3 bases are TGTGCCAGCAGAGATCAGGTAAACACTGAAGCTTTCTTT.

On this clonotype itself: One end of the junction does not line up with germline, which may come from a read error. The chain uses TRBV2 and TRBJ2-2, with TRBD2 identical over 9 bases. This CDR3 contains 18 residues. The V gene's germline CDR1 is SNHLY and CDR2 FYNNEI. The DNA for the CDR3 is TGTGCCAGCAATGAAGCGGCCTGGGTAGCGGGGGTGGCCGGGGAGCTGTTTTTT. This sequence encodes CASNEAAWVAGVAGELFF.

As for this clonotype: A much larger clone differs from this one at a single base, so this may be a read error. The chain uses TRBV29-1 and TRBJ1-1; D gene ambiguous. The CDR3 sequence is 14 residues long. V gave up 5 bases and J gave up 1 base, with 14 bases separating them. The germline V gene encodes CDR1 SQVTM and CDR2 ANQGSEA. CDR3 nucleotides: TGCAGCGTTCTGACAAGGGCCACGAACACTGAAGCTTTCTTT. It encodes CSVLTRATNTEAFF.

This clonotype was counted ten times or more. The CDR3 DNA sequence: TGCAGTGCTAGAGGTAGCGGTCCCTACGAGCAGTACTTC. This codes for CSARGSGPYEQYF. The V call is TRBV20-1, the J call TRBJ2-7; TRBD2 is a possible D gene (6 bases). The CDR3 spans 13 residues. In germline, CDR1 is DFQATT, CDR2 SNEGSKA (reference sequence). V was shortened by 1 base and J by 2 bases, with 9 bases between the two germline ends.

This clonotype was recorded many times. The chain combines TRBV13 with TRBJ2-5, with D possibly TRBD1 on 5 matching bases. The V gene lost 5 bases and the J gene lost 0 bases, with 25 bases spanning the gap. This CDR3 contains 19 residues. Germline V gene lookup returns CDR1 PRHDT and CDR2 FYEKMQ (reference sequence). Written as DNA, the CDR3 is TGTGCCAGCAGCCATATGATCCCCCGACAGTACATGTACCAAGAGACCCAGTACTTC. This encodes CASSHMIPRQYMYQETQYF.

This clonotype appeared many times. The V call is TRBV7-3, the J call TRBJ2-2; either TRBD1 or TRBD2 may fit D (6 bases each). Germline loops: CDR1 SGHTA, CDR2 FQGTGA. Trimming stripped 4 bases from V and 3 bases from J, with 21 bases between. The CDR3 has 18 residues. Here the CDR3 reads CASSSGGPGAGYTGELFF. CDR3 bases: TGTGCCAGCAGCTCAGGAGGGCCGGGGGCAGGGTACACCGGGGAGCTGTTTTTT.

At least ten counts were recorded for this clonotype. For the CDR3, the DNA is TGCAGTGCTAGCCAGGGAAGCACAGATACGCAGTATTTT. This gives the protein CSASQGSTDTQYF. The chain has TRBV20-1 and TRBJ2-3, with D possibly matching TRBD1 (5 bases). The CDR3 loop spans 13 amino acids. Germline loops: CDR1 DFQATT, CDR2 SNEGSKA (reference sequence). Trimming took off 3 bases at V and 0 bases at J, with 7 bases between the two ends.

A word on this clonotype: This may be a read error: a much more frequent sequence differs by one nucleotide. The rearrangement joins TRBV6-2 or TRBV6-3 to TRBJ2-1; the match to TRBD1 covers 7 bases. CDR1 is MNHEY, CDR2 SVGEGT, per germline. This CDR3 is 16 amino acids long. The CDR3: CASCPRQGLSYNEQSF. CDR3 in DNA: TGTGCCAGCTGCCCGAGACAGGGCCTCTCCTACAATGAGCAGTCCTTC.

The rearrangement links TRBV2 to TRBJ1-4; no definite D call. CDR1 is SNHLY, CDR2 FYNNEI, per germline. This CDR3 is 16 amino acids long. V lost 6 bases, J lost 6 bases, and 20 bases lay in between. In DNA, the CDR3 is TGTGCCAGCAGGGCCGCGAACACTGAGGAAGATGAAAAACTGTTTTTT. It codes for CASRAANTEEDEKLFF.

In this sample, this clonotype turned up many times. The gene calls are TRBV6-1 and TRBJ2-3, with 7 bases matching TRBD1. Germline V gene sequence: CDR1 MNHNS, CDR2 SASEGT. The CDR3 extends over 15 amino acids. V was clipped by 6 bases and J by 6 bases; unmatched bases: 12. In DNA form, the CDR3 reads TGTGCCAGCAGCAACACCGGGACAGTACGGGATACGCAGTATTTT. It yields the protein CASSNTGTVRDTQYF.

This rearrangement joins TRBV6-5 to TRBJ1-6, with 7 bases that match TRBD1. Trimming took 6 bases from V and 10 from J; bases not matched to a gene: 6. The germline V gene has CDR1 MNHEY and CDR2 SVGAGI. The CDR3 is made up of 13 amino acids. CDR3 sequence (DNA): TGTGCCAGCAGGGGACAGAGAGGCTCACCCCTCCACTTT. Protein sequence: CASRGQRGSPLHF.

This clonotype has a count of ten or more. The rearrangement joins TRBV20-1 to TRBJ2-3; TRBD2 aligns across 7 bases. CDR3 length: 15 amino acids. V lost 6 bases, J lost 3 bases, and 12 bases stayed unmatched. CDR1 and CDR2 from the germline V gene are DFQATT and SNEGSKA (reference sequence). CDR3 nucleotides: TGCAGTGCCCCTCGGAGGGCGGGAGCTACAGATACGCAGTATTTT. Translation gives CSAPRRAGATDTQYF.

This chain joins TRBV27 and TRBJ1-5; D possibly corresponds to TRBD1 (5 bases). The CDR3 consists of 14 residues. Germline V gene sequence: CDR1 MNHEY, CDR2 SMNVEV (reference sequence). V was trimmed by 7 bases and J by 4 bases, leaving 14 bases between them. The CDR3 sequence: CASNFAGVNQPQHF. CDR3 coding DNA: TGTGCCAGCAATTTTGCGGGGGTGAATCAGCCCCAGCATTTT.

This clonotype was picked up a small number of times. The rearrangement links TRBV19 to TRBJ2-7, with TRBD1 matching 11 bases. The CDR3 totals 14 residues. V gave up 3 bases and J gave up 3 bases; unmatched junction bases: 1. CDR1 is LNHDA, CDR2 SQIVND, per germline (reference sequence). Here the CDR3 reads CASSMGQGGYEQYF. In nucleotides, the CDR3 is TGTGCCAGTAGTATGGGACAGGGGGGCTACGAGCAGTACTTC. The variable domain in full, completed from reference TRBV19 and TRBJ2-7, reads DGGITQSPKYLFRKEGQNVTLSCEQNLNHDAMYWYRQDPGQGLRLIYYSQIVNDFQKGDIAEGYSVSREKKESFPLTVTSAQKNPTAFYLCASSMGQGGYEQYFGPGTRLTVT.

This clonotype was seen ten or more times. One base away lies a much larger clone, so this may be a sequencing read error. V is TRBV20-1 and J is TRBJ1-3; D is ambiguous. This CDR3 has 14 amino acids. Looked up from germline, CDR1 is DFQATT and CDR2 is SNEGSKA (reference sequence). CDR3 loop: CSASYAVSGTTIYF. Written as DNA, the CDR3 is TGCAGTGCTAGTTATGCCGTCTCTGGAACCACCATATATTTT.

This clonotype was counted many times. At one end the junction does not follow the germline gene, possibly because of a read error. The V call is TRBV6-2 or TRBV6-3, the J call TRBJ2-2; 11 nucleotides line up with TRBD2. This CDR3 is built from 16 residues. The germline CDR1 and CDR2 sequences are MNHEY and SVGEGT. The CDR3 is CASILAGAPNAGELFF. CDR3 sequence (DNA): TGTGCCAGCATACTAGCGGGGGCCCCGAACGCCGGGGAGCTGTTTTTT.

Ten or more counts support this clonotype. This CDR3 is CASSPTGEAYNEQFF. Here the CDR3 DNA reads TGTGCCAGCAGCCCGACAGGGGAAGCCTACAATGAGCAGTTCTTC. The chain carries TRBV7-2 and TRBJ2-1, with 8 bases lining up with TRBD1. The CDR3 is 15 amino acids. CDR1 and CDR2 (germline): SGHTA, FQGNSA. J gave up 2 bases and V 5 bases, and 5 bases lay outside the gene matches.

The chain joins TRBV11-1 to TRBJ1-6; 8 bases are a match to TRBD1. The CDR3 covers 14 residues. The V and J ends lost 5 bases and 11 bases, in that order; junction bases with no gene match: 8. Germline V lookup: CDR1 SGHAT, CDR2 FQDESV (reference sequence). CDR3 DNA sequence: TGTGCCAGCAGCCAATACGACAGGGGCCCACCCCTCCACTTT. It encodes CASSQYDRGPPLHF.

This clonotype has at least ten counts. The chain has TRBV27 and TRBJ1-2; no clear D. The CDR3 is made up of 15 amino acids. Germline assignment: CDR1 MNHEY and CDR2 SMNVEV (reference sequence). V gave up 2 bases and J gave up 5 bases, with 15 bases separating them. The CDR3 DNA reads TGTGCCAGCAGTTTAAATCAACGGTATGGATATGGCTACACCTTC. It specifies CASSLNQRYGYGYTF.